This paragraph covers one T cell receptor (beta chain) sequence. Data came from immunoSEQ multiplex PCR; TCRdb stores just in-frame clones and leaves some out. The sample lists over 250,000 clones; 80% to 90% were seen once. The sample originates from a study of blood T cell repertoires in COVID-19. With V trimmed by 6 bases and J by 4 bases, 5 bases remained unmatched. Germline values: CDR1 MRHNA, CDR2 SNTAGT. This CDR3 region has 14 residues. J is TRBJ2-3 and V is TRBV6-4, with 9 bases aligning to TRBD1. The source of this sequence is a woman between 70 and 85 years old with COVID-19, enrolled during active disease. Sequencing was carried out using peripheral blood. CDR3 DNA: TGTGCCAGCAGCCGTACAGGGGGCCCAGATACGCAGTATTTT. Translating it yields CASSRTGGPDTQYF.